The 5 T cell receptor beta chains in this list originate from one sample, sequenced in a study of blood T cell repertoires in COVID-19. Libraries were prepared by immunoSEQ multiplex PCR; TCRdb keeps only in-frame clonotypes and omits some of them. Of fewer than 250,000 clones in the sample, around 80% were seen once. The sequenced material came from peripheral blood. Receptors originate from a woman in her 50s with acute or convalescent COVID-19.

The chain recombines TRBV28 with TRBJ2-1; the D is unclear. V was cut by 4 bases and J by 9 bases, with 4 bases left in between. This CDR3 comprises 10 residues. Germline CDR1 reads MDHEN; CDR2 reads SYDVKM. The CDR3 sequence is CASSWPEQFF. The CDR3 nucleotides read TGTGCCAGCAGTTGGCCTGAGCAGTTCTTC. The variable domain in full, with the rest retrieved from reference TRBV28 and TRBJ2-1, is DVKVTQSSRYLVKRTGEKVFLECVQDMDHENMFWYRQDPGLGLRLIYFSYDVKMKEKGDIPEGYSVSREKKERFSLILESASTNQTSMYLCASSWPEQFFGPGTRLTVL.

The chain is built from TRBV30 and TRBJ1-1, with 7 bases identical to TRBD1. There are 14 residues in the CDR3. V shed 8 bases, J shed 2 bases, and the junction held 11 bases outside the gene matches. Germline assignment: CDR1 GTSNPN and CDR2 SVGIG (reference sequence). For the CDR3, the DNA is TGTGCCAGTTCTAGACAGGGAGGAAACACTGAAGCTTTCTTT. This translates into CASSRQGGNTEAFF.

The chain joins TRBV19 to TRBJ1-1, with a possible D match to TRBD1 (5 bases). This CDR3 has 16 residues. V was clipped by 2 bases and J by 1 base, with 14 bases between them. Germline V gives CDR1 LNHDA, CDR2 SQIVND (reference sequence). CDR3 sequence reads: CASSIKGRVTNTEAFF. CDR3 DNA sequence: TGTGCCAGTAGTATAAAGGGCAGGGTGACGAACACTGAAGCTTTCTTT. The variable domain in full, with the rest retrieved from reference TRBV19 and TRBJ1-1, is DGGITQSPKYLFRKEGQNVTLSCEQNLNHDAMYWYRQDPGQGLRLIYYSQIVNDFQKGDIAEGYSVSREKKESFPLTVTSAQKNPTAFYLCASSIKGRVTNTEAFFGQGTRLTVV.

The chain joins TRBV6-2 or TRBV6-3 to TRBJ2-1; TRBD2 might be the D (5 bases). CDR1 and CDR2 from the germline V gene are MNHEY and SVGEGT. The V end lost 2 bases, the J end lost 7 bases, and 15 bases lay between the germline ends. This CDR3 contains 15 residues. The CDR3 bases are TGTGCCAGCAGTTACGTCGCGGGTTGGGGTAATGAGCAGTTCTTC. Translating gives CASSYVAGWGNEQFF.

This chain links TRBV14 with TRBJ2-2; D may be TRBD1 (6 bases). The CDR3 loop spans 15 amino acids. CDR1 is SGHDN, CDR2 FVKESK, per germline. The germline V and J ends were trimmed by 0 bases and 4 bases, with 9 bases remaining between them. The CDR3 sequence: CASSQEFRGTGELFF. In DNA form, the CDR3 reads TGTGCCAGCAGCCAAGAATTCAGGGGCACCGGGGAGCTGTTTTTT.